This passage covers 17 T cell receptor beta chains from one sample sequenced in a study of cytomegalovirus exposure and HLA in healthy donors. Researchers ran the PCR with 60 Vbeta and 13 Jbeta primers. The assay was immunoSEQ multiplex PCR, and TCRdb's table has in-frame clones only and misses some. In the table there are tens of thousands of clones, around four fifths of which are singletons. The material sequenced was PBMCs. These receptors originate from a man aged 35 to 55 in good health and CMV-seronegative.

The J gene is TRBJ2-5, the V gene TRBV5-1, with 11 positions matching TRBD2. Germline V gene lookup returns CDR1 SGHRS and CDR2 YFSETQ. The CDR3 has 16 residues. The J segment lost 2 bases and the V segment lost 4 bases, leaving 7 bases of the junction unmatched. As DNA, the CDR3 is TGCGCCAGCAGCAGTGGACTAGCGGGCACTCAAGAGACCCAGTACTTC. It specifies CASSSGLAGTQETQYF.

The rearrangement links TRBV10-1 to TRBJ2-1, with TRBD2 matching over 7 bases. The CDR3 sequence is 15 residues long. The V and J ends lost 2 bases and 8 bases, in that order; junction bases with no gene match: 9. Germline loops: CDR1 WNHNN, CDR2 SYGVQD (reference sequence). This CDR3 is CASSESGAGGYEQFF. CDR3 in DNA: TGCGCCAGCAGTGAGAGCGGGGCCGGGGGGTATGAGCAGTTCTTC.

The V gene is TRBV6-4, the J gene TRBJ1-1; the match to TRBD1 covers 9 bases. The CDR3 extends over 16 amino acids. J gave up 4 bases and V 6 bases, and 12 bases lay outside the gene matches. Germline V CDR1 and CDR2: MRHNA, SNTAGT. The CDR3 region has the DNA TGTGCCAGCAGCCCCCTTCCCGGGACAGGGCCCACTGAAGCTTTCTTT. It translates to CASSPLPGTGPTEAFF.

This chain's CDR3 is CASIAAGGHNEQFF. CDR3 in DNA: TGCGCCAGCATTGCAGCGGGGGGGCACAATGAGCAGTTCTTC. This chain uses TRBV5-1 with TRBJ2-1; 10 nucleotides line up with TRBD2. The CDR3 sequence is 14 residues long. Germline V gives CDR1 SGHRS, CDR2 YFSETQ. Trimming took 6 bases from V and 5 from J; bases not matched to a gene: 5.

CDR3 in DNA: TGTGCCAGCAGCTTAGTTCGAGCGGGGGGGGATGAGCAGTTCTTC. It codes for CASSLVRAGGDEQFF. This sequence joins TRBV11-2 and TRBJ2-1; 10 nucleotides line up with TRBD2. Per the germline V gene, CDR1 is SGHAT and CDR2 is FQNNGV. With 1 base clipped from V and 8 bases from J, the junction kept 5 bases outside the gene matches. CDR3 size: 15 residues.

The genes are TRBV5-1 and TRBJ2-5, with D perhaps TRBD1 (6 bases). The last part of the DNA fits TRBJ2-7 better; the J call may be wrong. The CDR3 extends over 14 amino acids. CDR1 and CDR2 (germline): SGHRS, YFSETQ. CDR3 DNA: TGCGCCAGCAGCTCCGGCCAGGGGATATACGAGCAGTACTTC. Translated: CASSSGQGIYEQYF.

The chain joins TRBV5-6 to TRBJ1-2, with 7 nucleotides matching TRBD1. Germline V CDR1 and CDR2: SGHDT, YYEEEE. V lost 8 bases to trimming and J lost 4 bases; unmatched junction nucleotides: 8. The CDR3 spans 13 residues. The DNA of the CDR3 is TGTGCCAGTTCTGACAGGGTTTCCTATGGCTACACCTTC. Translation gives CASSDRVSYGYTF. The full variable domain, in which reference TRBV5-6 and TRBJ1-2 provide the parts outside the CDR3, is DAGVTQSPTHLIKTRGQQVTLRCSPKSGHDTVSWYQQALGQGPQFIFQYYEEEERQRGNFPDRFSGHQFPNYSSELNVNALLLGDSALYLCASSDRVSYGYTFGSGTRLTVV.

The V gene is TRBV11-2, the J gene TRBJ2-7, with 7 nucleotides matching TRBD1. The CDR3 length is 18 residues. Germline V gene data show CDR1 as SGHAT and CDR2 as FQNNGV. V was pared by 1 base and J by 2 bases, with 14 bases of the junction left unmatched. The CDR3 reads CASSLASPGQKFPYEQYF. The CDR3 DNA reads TGTGCCAGCAGCTTAGCTTCCCCGGGACAGAAGTTCCCCTACGAGCAGTACTTC.

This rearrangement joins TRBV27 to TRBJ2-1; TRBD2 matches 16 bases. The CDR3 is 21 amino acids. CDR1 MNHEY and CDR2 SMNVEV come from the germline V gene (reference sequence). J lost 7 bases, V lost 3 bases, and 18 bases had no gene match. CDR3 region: CASSFIPPGLAGGPIVNEQFF. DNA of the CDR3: TGTGCCAGCAGTTTCATACCCCCGGGACTAGCGGGAGGGCCTATCGTGAATGAGCAGTTCTTC.

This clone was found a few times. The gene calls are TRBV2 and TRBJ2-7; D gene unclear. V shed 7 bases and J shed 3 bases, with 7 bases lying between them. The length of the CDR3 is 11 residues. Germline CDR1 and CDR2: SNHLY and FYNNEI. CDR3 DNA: TGTGCCAGCATGTCCTTCTACGAGCAGTACTTC. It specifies CASMSFYEQYF. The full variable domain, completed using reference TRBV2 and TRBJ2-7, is EPEVTQTPSHQVTQMGQEVILRCVPISNHLYFYWYRQILGQKVEFLVSFYNNEISEKSEIFDDQFSVERPDGSNFTLKIRSTKLEDSAMYFCASMSFYEQYFGPGTRLTVT.

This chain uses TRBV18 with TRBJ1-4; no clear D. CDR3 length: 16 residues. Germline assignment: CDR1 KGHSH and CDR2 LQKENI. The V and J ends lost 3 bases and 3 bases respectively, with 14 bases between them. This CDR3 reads CASSPLGGLANEKLFF. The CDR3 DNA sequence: TGTGCCAGCTCACCGTTGGGAGGGTTGGCTAATGAAAAACTGTTTTTT.

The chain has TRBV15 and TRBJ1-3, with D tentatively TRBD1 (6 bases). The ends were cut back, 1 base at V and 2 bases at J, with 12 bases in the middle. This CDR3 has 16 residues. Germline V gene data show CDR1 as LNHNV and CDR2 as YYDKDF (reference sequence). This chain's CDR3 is CATSRGGGATGNTIYF. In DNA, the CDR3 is TGTGCCACCAGCAGAGGTGGGGGGGCAACTGGAAACACCATATATTTT.

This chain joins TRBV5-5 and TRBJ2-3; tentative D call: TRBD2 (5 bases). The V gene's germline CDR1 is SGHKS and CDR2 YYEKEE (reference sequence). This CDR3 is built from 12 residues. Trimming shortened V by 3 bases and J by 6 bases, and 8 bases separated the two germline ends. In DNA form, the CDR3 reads TGTGCCAGCAGCTCCGGACTGGATACGCAGTATTTT. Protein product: CASSSGLDTQYF.

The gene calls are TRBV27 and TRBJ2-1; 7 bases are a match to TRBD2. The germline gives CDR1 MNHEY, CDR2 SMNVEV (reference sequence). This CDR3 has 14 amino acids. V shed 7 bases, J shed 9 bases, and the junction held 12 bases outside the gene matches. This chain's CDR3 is CASKGGGGGVEQFF. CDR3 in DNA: TGTGCCAGCAAGGGTGGGGGTGGGGGGGTTGAGCAGTTCTTC.

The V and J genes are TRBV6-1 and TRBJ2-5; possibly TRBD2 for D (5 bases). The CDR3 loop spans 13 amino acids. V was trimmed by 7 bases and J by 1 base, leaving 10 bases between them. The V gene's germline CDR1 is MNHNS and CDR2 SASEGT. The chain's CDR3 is CASTGGLQETQYF. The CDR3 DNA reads TGTGCCAGCACAGGAGGTCTCCAAGAGACCCAGTACTTC.

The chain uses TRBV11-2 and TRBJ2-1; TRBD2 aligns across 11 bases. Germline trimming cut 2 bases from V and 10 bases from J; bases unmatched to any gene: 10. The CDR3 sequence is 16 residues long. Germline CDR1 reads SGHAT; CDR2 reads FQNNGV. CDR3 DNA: TGTGCCAGCAGCTTACTAGCGGGAGGCCACTTCAGAGAGCAGTTCTTC. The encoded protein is CASSLLAGGHFREQFF. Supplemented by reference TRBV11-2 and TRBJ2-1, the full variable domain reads EAGVAQSPRYKIIEKRQSVAFWCNPISGHATLYWYQQILGQGPKLLIQFQNNGVVDDSQLPKDRFSAERLKGVDSTLKIQPAKLEDSAVYLCASSLLAGGHFREQFFGPGTRLTVL.

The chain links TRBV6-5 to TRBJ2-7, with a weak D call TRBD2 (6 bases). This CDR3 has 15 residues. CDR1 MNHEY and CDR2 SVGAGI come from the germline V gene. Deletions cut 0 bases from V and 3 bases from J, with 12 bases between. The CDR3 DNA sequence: TGTGCCAGCAGTTACTCAGGGGACTTTGGCTACGAGCAGTACTTC. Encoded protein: CASSYSGDFGYEQYF.